The source of this TCR beta chain is a study of CD4 T cells in relation to SARS-CoV-2 and coronaviruses. Study-level information: After less than eleven days of antigen culture, PBMC TCR beta CDR3s were sequenced. The HLA restriction of the shared crossreactive spike epitopes was mapped.

Notes on this clone: As yet, its antigen is unknown.

Unexposed donor CD4+ T cells date from 2011-2018, before the COVID-19 pandemic. After about 11 days of culture, CD4+ T cells were isolated. As cell numbers allowed, unexposed-donor CD4+ T cells faced SARS-CoV-2 S/N and four cold-coronavirus spikes. Generated by immunoSEQ multiplex PCR, the TCRdb table keeps only in-frame clones and is missing some. The table has 20,000 or so clones, less than 85% seen once. Study results and caveats: Crossreactivity was assessed only for spike protein, not other viral proteins.

This clonotype originated in a human donor in good health. The sample was CD4+ T cells from PBMCs, cultured in vitro.

CDR3 region: CASSRDPDSSSYEQYF. As DNA, the CDR3 is TGCGCCAGCAGCCGGGACCCAGACTCGAGCTCCTACGAGCAGTACTTC. V gene TRBV5-1 combines with J gene TRBJ2-7; D assignment may be TRBD1 or TRBD2 (5 bases each). Germline loops: CDR1 SGHRS, CDR2 YFSETQ. The V end was cut by 4 bases, the J end by 0 bases, with 17 bases between. CDR3 length: 16 residues.